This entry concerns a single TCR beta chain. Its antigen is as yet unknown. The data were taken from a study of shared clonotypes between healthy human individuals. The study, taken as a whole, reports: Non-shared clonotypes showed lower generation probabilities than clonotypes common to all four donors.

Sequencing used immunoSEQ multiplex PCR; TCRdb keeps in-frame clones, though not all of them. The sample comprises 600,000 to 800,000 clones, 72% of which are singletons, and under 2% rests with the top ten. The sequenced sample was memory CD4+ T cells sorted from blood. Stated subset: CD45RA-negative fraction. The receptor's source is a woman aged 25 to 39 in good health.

The CDR3 sequence is CASTDRVNTGELFF. The CDR3 DNA is TGTGCCAGCACGGACAGGGTGAACACCGGGGAGCTGTTTTTT. The genes are TRBV25-1 and TRBJ2-2; 8 bases agree with TRBD1. CDR1 is MGHDK, CDR2 SYGVNS, per germline. The CDR3 sequence is 14 residues long. The V gene end was trimmed by 7 bases and the J gene end by 1 base; junction bases not matched to a gene: 2.